One and the same sample provided the 16 T cell receptor beta chains below, sequenced in a study of blood T cell repertoires in COVID-19. TCRdb keeps only in-frame clones here, not all; method: immunoSEQ multiplex PCR. The sample holds 110,000 to 150,000 clones; around 84% are singletons and the top ten take approximately 8.3%. Sequencing used peripheral blood. Every receptor here comes from a woman in her fifties or sixties with acute or convalescent COVID-19.

The J gene is TRBJ2-2, the V gene TRBV10-2; TRBD2 agrees at 13 bases. The ends lost 0 bases at V and 2 bases at J; junction bases unmatched: 6. Germline CDR1 is WSHSY and CDR2 is SAAADI. The CDR3 contains 19 residues. CDR3 DNA: TGCGCCAGCAGTGAGTCACTAGCGGGGGGGCTAGTTAACACCGGGGAGCTGTTTTTT. It translates to CASSESLAGGLVNTGELFF.

This chain joins TRBV11-2 and TRBJ1-4; 11 bases map to TRBD1. CDR1 is SGHAT and CDR2 is FQNNGV in the germline V gene. The CDR3 loop spans 14 amino acids. With V trimmed by 4 bases and J by 12 bases, 7 bases remained unmatched. The CDR3 region has the DNA TGTGCCAGCAGCTCGGGACAGGGGGGAGTAGAACTGTTTTTT. This gives the protein CASSSGQGGVELFF.

This clone turned up a few times. The J gene is TRBJ2-7, the V gene TRBV6-6, with D maybe TRBD1 (6 bases). CDR1 and CDR2 from the germline V gene are MNHNY and SVGAGI (reference sequence). CDR3 length: 13 amino acids. V was cut by 6 bases and J by 1 base, with 10 bases left in between. CDR3 coding DNA: TGTGCCAGCAGCCTCGGACAGTCCTACGAGCAGTACTTC. This codes for CASSLGQSYEQYF.

The rearrangement uses TRBV3-1 (or the pseudogene TRBV3-2) and TRBJ1-1; maybe TRBD1 (6 bases). CDR3 length: 12 residues. Germline V gives CDR1 LGHDT, CDR2 YNNKEL (reference sequence). Trimming cost V 2 bases and J 7 bases, with 8 bases left between them. The CDR3 nucleotides are TGTGCCAGCAGCCAATCACAGGGTGAAGCTTTCTTT. It specifies CASSQSQGEAFF.

The chain uses TRBV6-9 and TRBJ2-2; D gene uncertain. The CDR3 spans 15 residues. CDR1 is MNHGY and CDR2 is SVAAGI in the germline V gene. The V end was cut by 0 bases, the J end by 2 bases, with 7 bases between. For the CDR3, the DNA is TGTGCCAGCAGTTATTCGCCTACCAACACCGGGGAGCTGTTTTTT. Protein: CASSYSPTNTGELFF.

This chain uses TRBV10-1 with TRBJ2-3; the match to TRBD1 covers 7 bases. CDR1 and CDR2 (germline): WNHNN, SYGVQD (reference sequence). The CDR3 extends over 14 amino acids. Trimming cost V 3 bases and J 2 bases; bases outside gene matches: 2. The CDR3 region is CASSDDRVTDTQYF. Here the CDR3 DNA reads TGCGCCAGCAGTGATGACAGGGTCACAGATACGCAGTATTTT.

This chain's CDR3 is CASSIPGQPSETQYF. The CDR3 region has the DNA TGTGCCAGCAGTATACCGGGACAGCCATCGGAGACCCAGTACTTC. The V call is TRBV6-5, the J call TRBJ2-5; 7 bases match TRBD1. Germline V gene data show CDR1 as MNHEY and CDR2 as SVGAGI. V lost 5 bases, J lost 5 bases, and 11 bases stayed unmatched. The CDR3 runs to 15 residues.

CDR3 sequence: CASSPPGQGHNEQFF. The DNA for the CDR3 is TGTGCCAGCAGCCCTCCGGGACAGGGTCACAATGAGCAGTTCTTC. The chain uses TRBV7-8 and TRBJ2-1; 9 nucleotides agree with TRBD1. J was trimmed by 5 bases and V by 5 bases; bases with no gene match: 7. CDR1 is SGHVS, CDR2 FQNEAQ, per germline. This CDR3 contains 15 residues.

The genes are TRBV19 and TRBJ1-2; D gene ambiguous. From germline, CDR1 is LNHDA and CDR2 SQIVND (reference sequence). This CDR3 has 12 residues. Trimming took 9 bases from V and 8 from J, leaving 16 bases between them. CDR3 nucleotides: TGTGCCAGCCCGGGGTGGGTTAAAGGCTACACCTTC. Its protein product is CASPGWVKGYTF.

The V and J genes are TRBV12-5 and TRBJ2-1; no definite D call. Germline assignment: CDR1 LGHNT and CDR2 FRNRAP. V lost 2 bases, J lost 0 bases, and 14 bases lay in between. The CDR3 sequence is 17 residues long. In nucleotides, the CDR3 is TGTGCTAGTGGTTTGACGACGGGTCCGGGCTCCTACAATGAGCAGTTCTTC. Translation gives CASGLTTGPGSYNEQFF.

This chain uses TRBV9 with TRBJ1-1; tentative D call: TRBD1 (5 bases). This CDR3 has 14 residues. The germline V gene has CDR1 SGDLS and CDR2 YYNGEE. Between the trimmed V and J ends, which lost 4 bases and 1 base, there was a span of 11 bases. Here the CDR3 reads CASSLLTGNTEAFF. The CDR3, as DNA: TGTGCCAGCAGCCTCCTCACAGGGAACACTGAAGCTTTCTTT.

In its sample, this clone was seen a few times. The CDR3: CASSSLTGFHTF. For the CDR3, the DNA is TGTGCCAGCAGCAGTCTTACAGGGTTCCACACCTTC. J is TRBJ1-2 and V is TRBV28, with TRBD1 as a possible D gene (6 bases). With 6 bases removed from V and 12 bases from J, the gap between germline ends came to 17 bases. There are 12 residues in the CDR3. The germline V gene encodes CDR1 MDHEN and CDR2 SYDVKM.

This rearrangement joins TRBV11-3 to TRBJ2-7; TRBD2 agrees at 13 bases. There are 15 residues in the CDR3. From germline, CDR1 is SGHNT and CDR2 YENEEA. V gave up 5 bases and J gave up 7 bases; unmatched junction bases: 8. The CDR3 is CASSLRLAGGSEQYF. Written as DNA, the CDR3 is TGTGCCAGCAGCCTCCGACTAGCGGGGGGTTCGGAGCAGTACTTC. Based on the CDR3 plus reference TRBV11-3 and TRBJ2-7, the full variable domain is EAGVVQSPRYKIIEKKQPVAFWCNPISGHNTLYWYLQNLGQGPELLIRYENEEAVDDSQLPKDRFSAERLKGVDSTLKIQPAELGDSAVYLCASSLRLAGGSEQYFGPGTRLTVT.

The CDR3: CASSLDRGGTEAFF. The CDR3 nucleotides are TGTGCCAGCTCACTTGACAGGGGAGGAACTGAAGCTTTCTTT. V usage is TRBV18 and J usage is TRBJ1-1; TRBD1 aligns across 8 bases. The CDR3 contains 14 residues. Trimming cost V 4 bases and J 5 bases; bases outside gene matches: 6. Germline CDR1 KGHSH, CDR2 LQKENI.

This chain uses TRBV27 with TRBJ1-5; D gene unclear. Trimming took 0 bases from V and 2 from J, leaving 11 bases between them. The CDR3 consists of 16 residues. Looked up from germline, CDR1 is MNHEY and CDR2 is SMNVEV (reference sequence). CDR3 sequence reads: CASSLSLGRGNQPQHF. CDR3 DNA: TGTGCCAGCAGTTTATCCCTCGGGAGAGGCAATCAGCCCCAGCATTTT.

V gene TRBV4-1 combines with J gene TRBJ2-5; no firm D call. Trimming pared 3 bases from V and 1 base from J, leaving 6 bases between. Germline CDR1 reads MGHRA; CDR2 reads YSYEKL. The CDR3 runs to 13 residues. The CDR3 nucleotides read TGCGCCAGCAGCCAGTCCCTCCAAGAGACCCAGTACTTC. Its protein is CASSQSLQETQYF.